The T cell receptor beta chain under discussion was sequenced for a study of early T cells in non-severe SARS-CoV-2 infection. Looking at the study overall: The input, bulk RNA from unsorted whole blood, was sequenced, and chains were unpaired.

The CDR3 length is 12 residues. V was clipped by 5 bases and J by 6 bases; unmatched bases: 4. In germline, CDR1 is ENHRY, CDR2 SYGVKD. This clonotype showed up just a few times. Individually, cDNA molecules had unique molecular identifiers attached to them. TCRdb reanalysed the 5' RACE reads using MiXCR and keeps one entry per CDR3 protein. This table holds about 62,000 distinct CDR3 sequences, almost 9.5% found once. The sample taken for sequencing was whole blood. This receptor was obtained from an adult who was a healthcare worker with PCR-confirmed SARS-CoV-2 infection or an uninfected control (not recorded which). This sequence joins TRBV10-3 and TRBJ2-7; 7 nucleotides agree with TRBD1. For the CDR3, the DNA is TGTGCCATCAGTCGACAGGGAAGCGAGCAGTACGTC. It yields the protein CAISRQGSEQYV.